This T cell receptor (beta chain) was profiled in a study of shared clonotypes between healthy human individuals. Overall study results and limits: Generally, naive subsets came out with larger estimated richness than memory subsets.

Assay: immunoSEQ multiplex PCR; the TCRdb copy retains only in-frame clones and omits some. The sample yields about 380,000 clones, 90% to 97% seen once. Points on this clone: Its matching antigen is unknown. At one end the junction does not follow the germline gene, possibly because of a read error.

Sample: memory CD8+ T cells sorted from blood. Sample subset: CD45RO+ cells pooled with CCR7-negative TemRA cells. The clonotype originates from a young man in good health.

CDR3 nucleotide sequence: TGTGCCAGCAGCTTAGATCCGGACACCGAAGCTTTCTTT. Amino acids: CASSLDPDTEAFF. The chain employs TRBV11-2 and TRBJ1-1, with D tentatively TRBD1 (5 bases). Germline V gene sequence: CDR1 SGHAT, CDR2 FQNNGV. The CDR3 consists of 13 residues.